Shown below are 16 T cell receptor beta chains from a single sample sequenced in a study of blood T cell repertoires in COVID-19. Clones were read by immunoSEQ multiplex PCR, and TCRdb kept only the in-frame ones, dropping some. The repertoire holds around 150,000 clones, with roughly 90% as singletons. Sequencing was performed on peripheral blood. These receptors all come from a man aged 18 to 30 with acute or convalescent COVID-19.

The V call is TRBV30, the J call TRBJ1-3; D remains unclear. With 2 bases removed from V and 7 bases from J, the gap between germline ends came to 15 bases. The germline V gene has CDR1 GTSNPN and CDR2 SVGIG (reference sequence). The CDR3 has 14 amino acids. As DNA, the CDR3 is TGTGCCTGGAGTCCCGGGAAACTAACCAACACCATATATTTT. It specifies CAWSPGKLTNTIYF. The full variable domain, in which reference TRBV30 and TRBJ1-3 provide the parts outside the CDR3, is SQTIHQWPATLVQPVGSPLSLECTVEGTSNPNLYWYRQAAGRGLQLLFYSVGIGQISSEVPQNLSASRPQDRQFILSSKKLLLSDSGFYLCAWSPGKLTNTIYFGEGSWLTVV.

In its sample, this clone was seen a few times. The V gene is TRBV13, the J gene TRBJ1-1; 10 positions match TRBD1. The CDR3 sequence is 18 residues long. From germline, CDR1 is PRHDT and CDR2 FYEKMQ (reference sequence). Trimming removed 3 bases from V and 5 bases from J; junction bases left unmatched: 15. The CDR3 DNA is TGTGCCAGCAGCTTCCGCGACAGGGGGCCTCCTGGGGGGACTGAAGCTTTCTTT. This sequence encodes CASSFRDRGPPGGTEAFF. The full variable domain, with the rest looked up from reference TRBV13 and TRBJ1-1, is AAGVIQSPRHLIKEKRETATLKCYPIPRHDTVYWYQQGPGQDPQFLISFYEKMQSDKGSIPDRFSAQQFSDYHSELNMSSLELGDSALYFCASSFRDRGPPGGTEAFFGQGTRLTVV.

J is TRBJ1-1 and V is TRBV4-1, with no clear D. The CDR3 loop spans 16 amino acids. From germline, CDR1 is MGHRA and CDR2 YSYEKL. Trimming took 5 bases from V and 2 from J, leaving 18 bases between them. The CDR3 nucleotides are TGCGCCAGCAGCTTGACCCAGCTCGGAGGAAACACTGAAGCTTTCTTT. This translates into CASSLTQLGGNTEAFF.

This rearrangement joins TRBV6-5 to TRBJ1-1; tentatively, D is TRBD1 (6 bases). V was cut by 11 bases and J by 11 bases, with 18 bases left in between. The CDR3 is 11 amino acids. Germline V gene lookup returns CDR1 MNHEY and CDR2 SVGAGI. CDR3 sequence reads: CASQRGGGAFF. In DNA form, the CDR3 reads TGTGCCTCCCAGCGAGGGGGGGGTGCTTTCTTT.

V and J are TRBV11-3 and TRBJ2-1; 11 bases agree with TRBD1. V dropped 5 bases and J dropped 5; count of bases not matched to a gene: 20. CDR1 is SGHNT, CDR2 YENEEA, per germline. CDR3 length: 20 residues. The CDR3 is CASSIDGGQGVVVTNNEQFF. DNA of the CDR3: TGTGCCAGCAGCATCGACGGGGGACAGGGGGTAGTAGTTACTAACAATGAGCAGTTCTTC.

This clone came up once. J is TRBJ2-2 and V is TRBV20-1, with 9 bases that match TRBD2. The V segment lost 3 bases and the J segment 7 bases; nucleotides outside the gene matches: 9. This CDR3 is built from 15 residues. Germline CDR1 reads DFQATT; CDR2 reads SNEGSKA (reference sequence). The CDR3 bases are TGCAGTGCTAGTAAGGGACTAGCCCTGGGCGGGGAGCTGTTTTTT. Protein product: CSASKGLALGGELFF.

This chain links TRBV7-8 with TRBJ2-1, with D perhaps TRBD2 (5 bases). The CDR3 covers 14 residues. The germline V gene has CDR1 SGHVS and CDR2 FQNEAQ. The V end lost 3 bases, the J end lost 4 bases, and 10 bases lay between the germline ends. In DNA form, the CDR3 reads TGTGCCAGCAGCTTGCCTAGCCGGTACAATGAGCAGTTCTTC. This codes for CASSLPSRYNEQFF.

The CDR3 coding sequence is TGTGCCAGCAGGTGGGAGGATAGAAAACTGTTTTTT. Protein product: CASRWEDRKLFF. The rearrangement links TRBV2 to TRBJ1-4, with D hard to call. The CDR3 is made up of 12 amino acids. The ends were cut back, 6 bases at V and 10 bases at J, with 12 bases in the middle. The germline CDR1 and CDR2 sequences are SNHLY and FYNNEI.

This chain connects TRBV13 to TRBJ1-1; weak D call: TRBD1 (6 bases). CDR1 is PRHDT, CDR2 FYEKMQ, per germline (reference sequence). V was cut by 0 bases and J by 1 base, with 9 bases left in between. CDR3 length: 15 amino acids. CDR3 DNA: TGTGCCAGCAGCTTAGGCCGGGACACGAACACTGAAGCTTTCTTT. Encoded protein: CASSLGRDTNTEAFF.

CDR3 nucleotides: TGCGCCAGCAGCCGGGAAGGTGGTCAGCCCCAGCATTTT. The encoded protein is CASSREGGQPQHF. The chain combines TRBV5-1 with TRBJ1-5; D is unclear. Per germline, CDR1 SGHRS and CDR2 YFSETQ. The CDR3 consists of 13 residues. The ends were cut back, 4 bases at V and 6 bases at J, with 11 bases in the middle. The full variable domain, its missing parts supplied by reference TRBV5-1 and TRBJ1-5, is KAGVTQTPRYLIKTRGQQVTLSCSPISGHRSVSWYQQTPGQGLQFLFEYFSETQRNKGNFPGRFSGRQFSNSRSEMNVSTLELGDSALYLCASSREGGQPQHFGDGTRLSIL.

CDR3 nucleotide sequence: TGCGCCAGCACCACCGGGACAGGGGGTAATCTGAGAGTAGGAGCTTTCTTT. Encoded protein: CASTTGTGGNLRVGAFF. The rearrangement joins TRBV5-1 to TRBJ1-1; 11 bases align to TRBD1. The CDR3 sequence is 17 residues long. V dropped 6 bases and J dropped 10; count of bases not matched to a gene: 20. CDR1 is SGHRS and CDR2 is YFSETQ in the germline V gene.

This rearrangement joins TRBV6-1 to TRBJ1-1, with no clear D. The CDR3 runs to 15 residues. Per the germline V gene, CDR1 is MNHNS and CDR2 is SASEGT. V lost 4 bases and J lost 1, with 13 bases in between. The CDR3 DNA reads TGTGCCAGCAGTGTAGGAGGATTTGGGAACACTGAAGCTTTCTTT. This encodes CASSVGGFGNTEAFF.

V gene TRBV7-9 combines with J gene TRBJ1-3; D remains unclear. The germline CDR1 and CDR2 sequences are SEHNR and FQNEAQ (reference sequence). This CDR3 has 13 residues. With 5 bases removed from V and 4 bases from J, the gap between germline ends came to 9 bases. The CDR3, as DNA: TGTGCCAGCAGCCCGGTACCGGGAAACACCATATATTTT. Protein: CASSPVPGNTIYF.

This chain joins TRBV5-1 and TRBJ1-2; D gene ambiguous. The CDR3 contains 17 residues. V lost 0 bases and J 7 bases, leaving 22 bases between the germline ends. Germline V gene data show CDR1 as SGHRS and CDR2 as YFSETQ. Here the CDR3 reads CASSLDPRAGLGGGYTF. DNA for the CDR3: TGCGCCAGCAGCTTGGACCCTAGGGCAGGCCTAGGAGGTGGCTACACCTTC.

This chain uses TRBV25-1 with TRBJ1-2; 11 nucleotides match TRBD1. CDR3 length equals 14 residues. V gave up 4 bases and J gave up 4 bases; unmatched junction bases: 2. The germline CDR1 and CDR2 sequences are MGHDK and SYGVNS. CDR3 in amino acids: CASSGTGGAYGYTF. The CDR3 DNA follows: TGTGCCAGCAGTGGGACAGGGGGCGCCTATGGCTACACCTTC.

The chain joins TRBV19 to TRBJ1-1; the D is unclear. CDR3 length equals 14 residues. Trimming took 4 bases from V and 0 from J, leaving 9 bases between them. Germline V lookup: CDR1 LNHDA, CDR2 SQIVND (reference sequence). The DNA of the CDR3 is TGTGCCAGTAGTACCCCCCCAATGAACACTGAAGCTTTCTTT. It encodes CASSTPPMNTEAFF.